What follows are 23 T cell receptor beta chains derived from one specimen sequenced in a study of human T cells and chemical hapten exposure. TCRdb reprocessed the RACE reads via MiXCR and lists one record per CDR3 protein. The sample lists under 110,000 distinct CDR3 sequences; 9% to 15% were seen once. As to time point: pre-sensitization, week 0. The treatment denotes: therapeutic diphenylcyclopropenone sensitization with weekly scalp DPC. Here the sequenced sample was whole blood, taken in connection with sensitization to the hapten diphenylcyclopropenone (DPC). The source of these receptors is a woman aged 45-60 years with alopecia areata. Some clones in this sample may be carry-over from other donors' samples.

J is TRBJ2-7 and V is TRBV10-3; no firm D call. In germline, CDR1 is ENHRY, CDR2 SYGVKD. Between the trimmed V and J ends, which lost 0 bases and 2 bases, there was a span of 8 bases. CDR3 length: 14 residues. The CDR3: CAISESTVTYEQYF. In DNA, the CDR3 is TGTGCCATCAGTGAGTCAACAGTGACCTACGAGCAGTACTTC.

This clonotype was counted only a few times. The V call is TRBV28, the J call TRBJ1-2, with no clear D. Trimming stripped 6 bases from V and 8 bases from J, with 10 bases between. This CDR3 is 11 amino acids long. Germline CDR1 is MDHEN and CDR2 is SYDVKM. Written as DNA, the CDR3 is TGTGCCAGCAGCAATAGCCAGGGCTACACCTTC. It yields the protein CASSNSQGYTF.

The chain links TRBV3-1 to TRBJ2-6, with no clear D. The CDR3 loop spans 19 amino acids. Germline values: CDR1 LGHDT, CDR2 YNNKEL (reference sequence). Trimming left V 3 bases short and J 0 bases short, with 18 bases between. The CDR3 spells CASSHLADLTFSGANVLTF. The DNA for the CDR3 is TGTGCCAGCAGCCACCTTGCAGACCTGACATTCTCTGGGGCCAACGTCCTGACTTTC.

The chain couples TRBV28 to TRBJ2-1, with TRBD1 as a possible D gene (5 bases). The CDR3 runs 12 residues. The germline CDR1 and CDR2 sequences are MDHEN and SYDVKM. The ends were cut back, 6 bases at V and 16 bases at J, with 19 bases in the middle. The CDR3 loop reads CASRMKQAVFFF. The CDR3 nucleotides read TGTGCCAGCAGAATGAAACAGGCAGTTTTTTTCTTC.

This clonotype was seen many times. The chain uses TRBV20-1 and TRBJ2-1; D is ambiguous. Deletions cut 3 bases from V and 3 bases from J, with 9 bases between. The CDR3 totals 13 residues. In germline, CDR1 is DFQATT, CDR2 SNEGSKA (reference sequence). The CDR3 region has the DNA TGCAGTGCTAGGCCAGCCCACTACAATGAGCAGTTCTTC. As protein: CSARPAHYNEQFF.

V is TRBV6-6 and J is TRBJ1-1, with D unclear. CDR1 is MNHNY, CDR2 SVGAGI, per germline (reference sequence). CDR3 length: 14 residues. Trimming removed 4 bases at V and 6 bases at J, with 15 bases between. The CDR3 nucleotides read TGTGCCAGCAGTTTCCCCTATGACACTGCTGAAGCTTTCTTT. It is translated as CASSFPYDTAEAFF.

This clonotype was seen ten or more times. CDR3 region: CASSPRGGRDTDNNEQFF. DNA of the CDR3: TGTGCCAGCAGCCCTAGAGGGGGCCGGGACACAGACAACAATGAGCAGTTCTTC. The chain combines TRBV11-2 with TRBJ2-1; TRBD1 matches 7 bases. Germline lookup yields CDR1 SGHAT and CDR2 FQNNGV. The CDR3 sequence is 18 residues long. V lost 5 bases to trimming and J lost 5 bases; unmatched junction nucleotides: 18.

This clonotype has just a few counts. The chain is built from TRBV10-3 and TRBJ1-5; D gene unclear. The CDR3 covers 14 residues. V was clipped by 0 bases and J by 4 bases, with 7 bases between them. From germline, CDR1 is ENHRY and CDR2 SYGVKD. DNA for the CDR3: TGTGCCATCAGTGAGTCGAGTCAGAATCAGCCCCAGCATTTT. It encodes CAISESSQNQPQHF.

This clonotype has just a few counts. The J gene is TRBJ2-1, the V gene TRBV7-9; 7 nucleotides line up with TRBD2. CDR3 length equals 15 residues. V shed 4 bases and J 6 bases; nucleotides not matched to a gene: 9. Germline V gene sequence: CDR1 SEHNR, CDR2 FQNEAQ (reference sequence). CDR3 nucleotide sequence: TGTGCCAGCAGCTCCCACACCACGGGGGGCAATGAGCAGTTCTTC. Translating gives CASSSHTTGGNEQFF.

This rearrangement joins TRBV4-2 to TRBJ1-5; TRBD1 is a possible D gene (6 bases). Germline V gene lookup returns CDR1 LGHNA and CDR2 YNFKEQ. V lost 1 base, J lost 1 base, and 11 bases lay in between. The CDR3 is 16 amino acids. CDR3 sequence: CASSQVIGGSNQPQHF. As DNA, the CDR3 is TGTGCCAGCAGCCAAGTTATAGGGGGGAGCAATCAGCCCCAGCATTTT.

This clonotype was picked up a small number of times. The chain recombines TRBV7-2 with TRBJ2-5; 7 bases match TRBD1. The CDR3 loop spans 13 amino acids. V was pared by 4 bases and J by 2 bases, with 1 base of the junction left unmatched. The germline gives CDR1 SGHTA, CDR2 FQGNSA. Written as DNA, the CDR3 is TGTGCCAGCAGCTGGGGACAGCAAGAGACCCAGTACTTC. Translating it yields CASSWGQQETQYF.

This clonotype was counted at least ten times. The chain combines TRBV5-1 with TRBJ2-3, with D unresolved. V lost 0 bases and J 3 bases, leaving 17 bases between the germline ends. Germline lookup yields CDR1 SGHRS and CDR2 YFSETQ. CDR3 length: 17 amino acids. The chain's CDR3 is CASSLGAAIRTTDTQYF. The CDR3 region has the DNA TGCGCCAGCAGCTTGGGGGCGGCGATCCGAACGACAGATACGCAGTATTTT.

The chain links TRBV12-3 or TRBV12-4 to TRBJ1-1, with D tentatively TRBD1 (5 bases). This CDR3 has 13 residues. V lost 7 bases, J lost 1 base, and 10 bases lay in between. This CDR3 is CASTRTTNTEAFF. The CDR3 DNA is TGTGCCAGCACGCGGACAACGAACACTGAAGCTTTCTTT.

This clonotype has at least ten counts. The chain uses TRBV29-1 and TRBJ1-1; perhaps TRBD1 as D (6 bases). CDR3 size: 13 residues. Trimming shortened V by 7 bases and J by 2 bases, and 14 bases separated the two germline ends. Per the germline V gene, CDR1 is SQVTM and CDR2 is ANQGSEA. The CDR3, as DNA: TGCAGCGGGGGGGCCGGAATAAACACTGAAGCTTTCTTT. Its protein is CSGGAGINTEAFF. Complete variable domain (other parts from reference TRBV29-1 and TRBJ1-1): SAVISQKPSRDICQRGTSLTIQCQVDSQVTMMFWYRQQPGQSLTLIATANQGSEATYESGFVIDKFPISRPNLTFSTLTVSNMSPEDSSIYLCSGGAGINTEAFFGQGTRLTVV.

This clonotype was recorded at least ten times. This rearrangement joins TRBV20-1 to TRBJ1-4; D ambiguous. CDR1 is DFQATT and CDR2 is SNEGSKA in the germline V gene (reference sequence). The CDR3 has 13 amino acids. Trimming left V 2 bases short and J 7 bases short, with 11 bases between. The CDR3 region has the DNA TGCAGTGCTAGACCTACCTTCGTTGAAAAACTGTTTTTT. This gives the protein CSARPTFVEKLFF.

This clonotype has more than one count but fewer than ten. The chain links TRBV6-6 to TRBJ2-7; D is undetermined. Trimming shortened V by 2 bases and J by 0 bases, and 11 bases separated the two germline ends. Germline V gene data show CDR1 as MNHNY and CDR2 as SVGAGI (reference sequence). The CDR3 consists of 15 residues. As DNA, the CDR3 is TGTGCCAGCAGTTACGTCCAGAGGAGCTCCTACGAGCAGTACTTC. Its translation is CASSYVQRSSYEQYF.

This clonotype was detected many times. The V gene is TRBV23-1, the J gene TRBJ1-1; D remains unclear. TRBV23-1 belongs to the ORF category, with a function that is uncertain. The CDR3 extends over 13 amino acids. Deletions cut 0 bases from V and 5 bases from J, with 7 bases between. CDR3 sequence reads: CASSQSRATEAFF. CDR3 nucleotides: TGCGCCAGCAGTCAATCGCGAGCAACTGAAGCTTTCTTT.

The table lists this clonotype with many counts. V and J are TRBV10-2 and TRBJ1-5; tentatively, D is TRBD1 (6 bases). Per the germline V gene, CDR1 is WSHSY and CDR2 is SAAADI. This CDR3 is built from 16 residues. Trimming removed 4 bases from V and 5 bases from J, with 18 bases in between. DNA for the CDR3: TGCGCCAGCAGTGGAGGCGGGACACTGAGGGATCAGCCCCAGCATTTT. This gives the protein CASSGGGTLRDQPQHF.

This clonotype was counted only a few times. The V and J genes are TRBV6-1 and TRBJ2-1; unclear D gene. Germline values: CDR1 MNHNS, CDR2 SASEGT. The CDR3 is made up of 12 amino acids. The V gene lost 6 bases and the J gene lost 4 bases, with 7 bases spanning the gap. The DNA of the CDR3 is TGTGCCAGCAGCGCGATTTACAATGAGCAGTTCTTC. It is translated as CASSAIYNEQFF.

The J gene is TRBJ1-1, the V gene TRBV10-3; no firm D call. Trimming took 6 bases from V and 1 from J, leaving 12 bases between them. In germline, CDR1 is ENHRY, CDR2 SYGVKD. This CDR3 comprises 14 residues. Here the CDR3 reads CAISFNQANTEAFF. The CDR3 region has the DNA TGTGCCATCAGCTTTAATCAGGCGAACACTGAAGCTTTCTTT.

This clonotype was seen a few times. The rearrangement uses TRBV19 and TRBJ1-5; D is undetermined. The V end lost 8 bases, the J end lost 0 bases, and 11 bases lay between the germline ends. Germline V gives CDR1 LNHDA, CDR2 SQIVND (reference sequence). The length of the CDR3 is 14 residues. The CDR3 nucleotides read TGTGCCAGTGCGAACCGAGGTAGCAATCAGCCCCAGCATTTT. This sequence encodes CASANRGSNQPQHF.

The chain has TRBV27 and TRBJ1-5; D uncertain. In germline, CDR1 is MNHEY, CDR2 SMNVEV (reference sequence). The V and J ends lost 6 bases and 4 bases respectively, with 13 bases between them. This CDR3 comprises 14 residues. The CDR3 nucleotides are TGTGCCAGCAGAACCAGGAGTGGGAATCAGCCCCAGCATTTT. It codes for CASRTRSGNQPQHF.

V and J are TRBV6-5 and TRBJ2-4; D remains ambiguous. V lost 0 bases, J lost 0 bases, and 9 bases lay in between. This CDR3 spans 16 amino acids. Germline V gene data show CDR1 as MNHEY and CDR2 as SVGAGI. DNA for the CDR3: TGTGCCAGCAGTTACTCGAACAGACTAGCCAAAAACATTCAGTACTTC. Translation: CASSYSNRLAKNIQYF.